This entry lists 10 T cell receptor beta chains sequenced from one sample in a study of low-dose radiotherapy and immunotherapy resistance in tumors. Time point meaning: after trial treatment. Treatment: LDRT plus nivolumab, ipilimumab, low-dose cyclophosphamide and aspirin (RACIN trial). Primers targeting TRAV and TRBV primed first-strand cDNA, covering alpha and beta chains. TCR amplification involved around 22 PCR cycles with a constant-region primer and V-primer adapter. TCRdb reprocessed the reads via MiXCR and lists one record per CDR3 protein. The sample gives 39,000 or so distinct CDR3 sequences, roughly 20% of which show up once; 9.2% is in the top ten. Sequencing was performed on PBMCs, taken after low-dose radiotherapy plus immunotherapy. The source is a female donor with ovarian cancer.

This clonotype appeared many times. This chain links TRBV20-1 with TRBJ2-2, with D tentatively TRBD2 (7 bases). Germline CDR1 DFQATT, CDR2 SNEGSKA (reference sequence). The CDR3 totals 14 residues. Trimming stripped 0 bases from V and 6 bases from J, with 11 bases between. The CDR3 nucleotides read TGCAGTGCTAGAGATACGGGGGGCGCCGGGGAGCTGTTTTTT. Its protein product is CSARDTGGAGELFF.

This clonotype has ten or more counts. This chain joins TRBV4-1 and TRBJ2-7; perhaps D is TRBD1 or TRBD2 (6 bases each). Germline V CDR1 and CDR2: MGHRA, YSYEKL. Between the trimmed V and J ends, which lost 2 bases and 6 bases, there was a span of 14 bases. The CDR3 sequence is 14 residues long. CDR3 amino acids: CASSQPGGGGEQYF. Written as DNA, the CDR3 is TGCGCCAGCAGCCAACCTGGAGGGGGAGGCGAGCAGTACTTC.

This clonotype was seen just once. A far larger clone is one nucleotide away, so this likely arose from a read error. The chain couples TRBV20-1 to TRBJ2-1, with TRBD1 as a possible D gene (7 bases). Germline values: CDR1 DFQATT, CDR2 SNEGSKA (reference sequence). The CDR3 loop spans 14 amino acids. Trimming cost V 6 bases and J 10 bases, with 22 bases left between them. CDR3 residues: CSATLQGGRNEQFF. In nucleotides, the CDR3 is TGCAGTGCCACTCTCCAGGGGGGTAGAAACGAGCAGTTCTTC.

This clonotype showed up many times. This chain uses TRBV7-2 with TRBJ2-4, with no clear D. CDR1 and CDR2 (germline): SGHTA, FQGNSA. The V gene lost 2 bases and the J gene lost 0 bases, with 8 bases spanning the gap. This CDR3 spans 15 amino acids. In nucleotides, the CDR3 is TGTGCCAGCAGCTTAACAGTCTTAGCCAAAAACATTCAGTACTTC. Amino acids: CASSLTVLAKNIQYF. The whole variable domain, remainder taken from reference TRBV7-2 and TRBJ2-4, is GAGVSQSPSNKVTEKGKDVELRCDPISGHTALYWYRQSLGQGLEFLIYFQGNSAPDKSGLPSDRFSAERTGGSVSTLTIQRTQQEDSAVYLCASSLTVLAKNIQYFGAGTRLSVL.

This clonotype came up many times. The gene calls are TRBV5-1 and TRBJ1-1; possibly TRBD1 for D (5 bases). The CDR3 is 13 residues long. Germline loops: CDR1 SGHRS, CDR2 YFSETQ. V was clipped by 4 bases and J by 4 bases, with 11 bases between them. The CDR3 loop is CASSGDGGTEAFF. In nucleotides, the CDR3 is TGCGCCAGCAGCGGGGACGGGGGCACTGAAGCTTTCTTT.

This clonotype was seen at least ten times. The chain has TRBV4-1 and TRBJ2-3; TRBD2 aligns across 11 bases. The germline V gene has CDR1 MGHRA and CDR2 YSYEKL. The CDR3 is 23 amino acids. J was trimmed by 2 bases and V by 1 base; bases with no gene match: 23. The CDR3 coding sequence is TGCGCCAGCAGCCAAGGTGCACTAGCGGGAGTTGCCAGGGGGACTTTCTTCACAGATACGCAGTATTTT. Translating gives CASSQGALAGVARGTFFTDTQYF.

This clonotype was counted many times. The chain is built from TRBV6-2 or TRBV6-3 and TRBJ2-7; D possibly uses TRBD1 or TRBD2 (5 bases each). The V end lost 5 bases, the J end lost 6 bases, and 20 bases lay between the germline ends. The CDR3 runs to 15 residues. The germline gives CDR1 MNHEY, CDR2 SVGEGT. The CDR3 region is CASSDVNPGHGEQYF. The CDR3, as DNA: TGTGCCAGCAGTGACGTGAATCCGGGGCACGGCGAGCAGTACTTC.

In its sample, this clonotype was seen many times. The chain is built from TRBV5-1 and TRBJ2-1; 13 bases map to TRBD2. Germline CDR1 reads SGHRS; CDR2 reads YFSETQ. The CDR3 extends over 15 amino acids. J gave up 6 bases and V 3 bases, and 3 bases lay outside the gene matches. The CDR3, as DNA: TGCGCCAGCAGCTCCGGGACTAGCGGGGTCAATGAGCAGTTCTTC. It is translated as CASSSGTSGVNEQFF.

This clonotype appeared many times. The chain couples TRBV9 to TRBJ1-1, with D perhaps matching TRBD1 (6 bases). The CDR3 is 17 residues long. V was shortened by 0 bases and J by 1 base, with 16 bases between the two germline ends. Germline values: CDR1 SGDLS, CDR2 YYNGEE. The CDR3 DNA reads TGTGCCAGCAGCGTAGCCGGGGGGCCCGATACGAACACTGAAGCTTTCTTT. Its protein product is CASSVAGGPDTNTEAFF.

This clonotype occurred many times. The J gene is TRBJ2-2, the V gene TRBV13, with D perhaps assigned TRBD1 or TRBD2 (5 bases each). Germline CDR1 and CDR2: PRHDT and FYEKMQ (reference sequence). Trimming removed 1 base from V and 9 bases from J, with 15 bases in between. The CDR3 spans 15 residues. CDR3 bases: TGTGCCAGCAGCTTAGACGGGGCCCTCCGGCGGGAGCTGTTTTTT. The encoded protein is CASSLDGALRRELFF.